This T cell receptor (beta chain) was captured in a study of CD8 T cells in ankylosing spondylitis. Study-level results: What appeared characteristic of ankylosing spondylitis blood was a TCR beta motif of several highly homologous variants. Reportedly, significant enrichment of disease-linked clones occurred in matched ankylosing spondylitis synovial fluid. Disease-linked clones bore a CD8+ phenotype, appearing relatively rarely in peripheral blood. Reactive arthritis synovial fluid and blood were previously reported to contain some motif variants.

The CDR3 contains 16 residues. CDR1 and CDR2 from the germline V gene are SGHRS and YFSETQ. The germline V and J ends were trimmed by 0 bases and 1 base, with 10 bases remaining between them. The TCR beta libraries were generated through quantitative 5'-RACE incorporating molecular barcodes. Via MiXCR, TCRdb re-called the 5' RACE reads, giving one row per CDR3 protein. This table has hundreds of thousands of distinct CDR3 sequences, about 12% appearing once. This clonotype was counted at least ten times. Its antigen is not identified. The specimen sequenced was blood, either unsorted or a sorted T cell fraction (not recorded which). This rearrangement joins TRBV5-1 to TRBJ2-2; a possible D gene is TRBD1 (5 bases). The clonotype was recovered from a male donor with ankylosing spondylitis. The CDR3 coding sequence is TGCGCCAGCAGCTTGGAGGGGCCCTGGAACACCGGGGAGCTGTTTTTT. It is translated as CASSLEGPWNTGELFF. Looking up the rest from reference TRBV5-1 and TRBJ2-2 gives the full variable domain: KAGVTQTPRYLIKTRGQQVTLSCSPISGHRSVSWYQQTPGQGLQFLFEYFSETQRNKGNFPGRFSGRQFSNSRSEMNVSTLELGDSALYLCASSLEGPWNTGELFFGEGSRLTVL.